This T cell receptor beta chain came from a study of T-cell memory formation after mild COVID-19. At the level of the study: In these data, TCR clusters were largely donor specific. Study findings and constraints: What remained unconfirmed was the SARS-CoV-2 specificity of second-wave clones peaking on day 37.

Constant-segment primers served in 5'RACE that generated TCR alpha and TCR beta cDNA libraries bearing sample barcodes and UMIs. TCRdb used MiXCR to reprocess the 5' RACE reads, holding one entry per CDR3 protein. Found here are a few hundred thousand distinct CDR3 sequences, 27% of them singletons; the top ten hold over 9.5%. Points on this clonotype: Its antigen is still unknown. The junction and the germline gene differ at one end; a read error may be behind it.

The TCR comes from an adult woman who had mild COVID-19 (a few samples of this study predate the infection). Cell type and time point are not known. Sequencing was carried out using PBMCs or a T cell subset sorted from them (not recorded which).

DNA for the CDR3: TGCGCCAGCAGCTTGGCCGATAGCCCATACAAGGTTTTT. It codes for CASSLADSPYKVF. The chain carries TRBV5-1 and TRBJ2-3; D gene ambiguous. Germline loops: CDR1 SGHRS, CDR2 YFSETQ. The CDR3 contains 13 residues.